The T cell receptor beta chain described here comes from a study of CD8+ T cells in alopecia areata. Germline loops: CDR1 MNHNS, CDR2 SASEGT. This CDR3 spans 12 amino acids. V gave up 6 bases and J gave up 4 bases; unmatched junction bases: 2. Extraction of RNA preceded its reverse transcription into cDNA, which served as the sequencing template. The assay was immunoSEQ multiplex PCR, and TCRdb's table has in-frame clones only and misses some. The sample lists around 140,000 clones, approximately 87% occurring once. In regard to this clone: Other nucleotide sequences from this sample produce the same CDR3.

This material consisted of CD8+ T cells sorted from blood, taken at week 0. This TCR was sampled from a human donor with alopecia areata. The gene calls are TRBV6-1 and TRBJ2-7; 8 positions agree with TRBD1. The CDR3 DNA sequence: TGTGCCAGCAGAACAGGGGGGTACGAGCAGTACTTC. Its protein is CASRTGGYEQYF.